The clone carrying this T cell receptor (beta chain) was detected ten times or more. The antigen remains unidentified. These data originate in a study of regulatory T cells in long-lasting Graves disease. Overall study context: For under 3 months, newly diagnosed Graves' patients had been taking antithyroid drugs.

The V gene lost 10 bases and the J gene lost 2 bases, with 18 bases spanning the gap. CDR3 length: 14 amino acids. Looked up from germline, CDR1 is MNHEY and CDR2 is SMNVEV (reference sequence). Study results and caveats: Persistent disease samples used TRBV28, TRBJ1-2 and TRBJ2-5 preferentially.

Noted time point: newly diagnosed GD, antithyroid drugs for less than 3 months. RNA from PBMCs was the source of the TCR library. Libraries of TCR beta came from iRepertoire HTBI primers plus Arm-PCR of CDR3 regions. TCRdb re-analysed the multiplex PCR reads in MiXCR, keeping a single row per CDR3 protein. The repertoire holds around 250,000 distinct CDR3 sequences, with about 17% as singletons. The same data also contributed to another study, on T cells in Graves' hyperthyroidism and ophthalmopathy. This second report adds: A first-round RT-PCR of the TCR CDR3 used the HTBI primer set. Blood shared most expanded thyroid clonotypes above 0.001.

This chain connects TRBV27 to TRBJ2-7, with D perhaps TRBD1 or TRBD2 (5 bases each). This TCR was recovered from a woman in her thirties with Graves disease. Sequenced material: peripheral blood mononuclear cells (PBMCs), taken at new diagnosis, from a patient treated with antithyroid drugs. CDR3 coding DNA: TGTGCCACCAAAATCCGGGACGGAGCCTACGAGCAGTACTTC. This sequence encodes CATKIRDGAYEQYF.